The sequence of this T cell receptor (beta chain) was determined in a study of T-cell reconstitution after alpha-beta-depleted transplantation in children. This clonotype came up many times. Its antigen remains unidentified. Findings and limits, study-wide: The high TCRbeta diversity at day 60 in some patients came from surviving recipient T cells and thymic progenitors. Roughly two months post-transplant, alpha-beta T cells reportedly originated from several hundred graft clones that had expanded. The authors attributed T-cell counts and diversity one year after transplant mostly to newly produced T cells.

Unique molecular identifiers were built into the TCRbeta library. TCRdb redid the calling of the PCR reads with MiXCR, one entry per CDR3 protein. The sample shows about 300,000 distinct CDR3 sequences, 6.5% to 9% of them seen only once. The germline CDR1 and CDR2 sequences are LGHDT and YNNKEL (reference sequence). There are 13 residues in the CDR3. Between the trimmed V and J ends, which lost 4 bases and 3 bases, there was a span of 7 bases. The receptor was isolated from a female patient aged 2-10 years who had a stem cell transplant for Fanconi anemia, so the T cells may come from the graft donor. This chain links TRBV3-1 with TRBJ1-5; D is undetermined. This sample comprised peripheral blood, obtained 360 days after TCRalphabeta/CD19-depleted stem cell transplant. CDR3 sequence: CASSRTYNQPQHF. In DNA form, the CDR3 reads TGTGCCAGCAGCCGGACCTACAATCAGCCCCAGCATTTT.